This TCR beta chain appears in the sequencing data of a study of blood T cell repertoires in COVID-19. About the research overall: Material from acute and convalescent COVID-19 was sourced from the United States, Italy and Spain. Nucleic acid was either cDNA or gDNA, and it came from T cells, B-cell-depleted T cells, or PBMCs.

Original methodology: From reference gene primer amplification, estimates of nucleated cell counts were derived. The method was immunoSEQ multiplex PCR; TCRdb's version includes in-frame clones alone and lacks a portion of them. The DNA was the basis for D and trimming; V, J and clone size are from that table. The sample has under 250,000 clones; 75% to 90% are singletons. The V end lost 6 bases, the J end lost 3 bases, and 10 bases lay between the germline ends. This CDR3 is built from 14 residues. Germline V CDR1 and CDR2: SGHNT, YYREEE (reference sequence). This rearrangement joins TRBV5-4 to TRBJ1-6; no definite D call. Sequenced sample: peripheral blood. The sequence came from a middle-aged man with acute or convalescent COVID-19. CDR3 residues: CASTIPGYNSPLHF. The CDR3 coding sequence is TGTGCCAGCACCATCCCGGGCTATAATTCACCCCTCCACTTT.